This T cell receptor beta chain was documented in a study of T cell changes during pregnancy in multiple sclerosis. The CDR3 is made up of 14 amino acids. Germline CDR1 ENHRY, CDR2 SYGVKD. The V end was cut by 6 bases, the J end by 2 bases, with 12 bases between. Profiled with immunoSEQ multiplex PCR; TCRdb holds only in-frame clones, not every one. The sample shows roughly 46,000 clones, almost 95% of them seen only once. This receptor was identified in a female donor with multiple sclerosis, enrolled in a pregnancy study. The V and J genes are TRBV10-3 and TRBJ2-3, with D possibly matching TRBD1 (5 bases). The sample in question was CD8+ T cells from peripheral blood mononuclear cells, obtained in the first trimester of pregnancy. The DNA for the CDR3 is TGTGCCATCAGGGTAGGGGCCTACACAGATACGCAGTATTTT. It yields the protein CAIRVGAYTDTQYF.